The 5 T cell receptor beta chains in this list originate from one sample, sequenced in a study of healthy donors' naive CD4 and CD8 T cells. TCR libraries were built from around 0.45 ug of total RNA by linear amplification. TCRdb ran MiXCR on the reads and lists one entry per CDR3 protein. The sample contains roughly 200,000 distinct CDR3 sequences, about 74% of which appear only once. Sequenced sample: naive CD4+ and CD8+ T cells sorted from blood, pooled from several donors. These receptors all come from a pool of human donors in good health; the sample pools cells from several healthy donors.

This clonotype was counted once. A read error may produce the germline difference seen at one junction end. This sequence joins TRBV5-6 and TRBJ1-4; the match to TRBD1 covers 7 bases. The CDR3 contains 12 residues. The germline CDR1 and CDR2 sequences are SGHDT and YYEEEE. As DNA, the CDR3 is TGTGCCAGCAGCTTCATGGGACAGCACAACCATTTT. This translates into CASSFMGQHNHF.

The gene calls are TRBV6-5 and TRBJ2-7, with 9 bases that match TRBD2. Germline CDR1 and CDR2: MNHEY and SVGAGI. This CDR3 region has 15 residues. The V segment lost 5 bases and the J segment 4 bases; nucleotides outside the gene matches: 9. The DNA of the CDR3 is TGTGCCAGCAGTCTACCGGGACTAGCCGATTACGAGCAGTACTTC. The encoded protein is CASSLPGLADYEQYF.

The gene calls are TRBV27 and TRBJ1-1; no definite D call. The CDR3 contains 13 residues. Looked up from germline, CDR1 is MNHEY and CDR2 is SMNVEV (reference sequence). The V and J ends lost 1 base and 5 bases respectively, with 8 bases between them. CDR3 region: CASSLWGWTEAFF. The CDR3 nucleotides read TGTGCCAGCAGTTTATGGGGTTGGACTGAAGCTTTCTTT.

V is TRBV12-3 or TRBV12-4 and J is TRBJ2-1, with D perhaps assigned TRBD1 or TRBD2 (5 bases each). The V and J ends lost 2 bases and 6 bases respectively, with 8 bases between them. The CDR3 sequence is 13 residues long. The CDR3 here is CASSLRDPNEQFF. The CDR3 nucleotides read TGTGCCAGCAGTTTACGGGACCCCAATGAGCAGTTCTTC.

This chain joins TRBV29-1 and TRBJ2-2; 9 positions agree with TRBD1. Trimming at V came to 2 bases and at J to 2 bases, leaving 6 bases not matched to a gene. The CDR3 runs to 16 residues. Germline assignment: CDR1 SQVTM and CDR2 ANQGSEA. The CDR3 region has the DNA TGCAGCGTTGAATTATTGGACAGGGGAAACACCGGGGAGCTGTTTTTT. Translating gives CSVELLDRGNTGELFF.